The 21 T cell receptor beta chains listed next were all sequenced from one sample in a study of cytomegalovirus exposure and HLA in healthy donors. PCR amplification relied on 60 Vbeta primers (plus 13 Jbeta primers). Some clones are missing from TCRdb's copy, which holds only in-frame ones; the method was immunoSEQ multiplex PCR. Of 150,000 to 200,000 clones listed, around 77% were seen once; the top ten hold approximately 1.8%. The specimen sequenced was PBMCs. All receptors derive from a woman in her 30s in good health and CMV-seronegative.

The V gene is TRBV7-3, the J gene TRBJ2-3, with 8 bases lining up with TRBD1. Germline-derived CDR1 and CDR2 are SGHTA and FQGTGA. J was trimmed by 2 bases and V by 2 bases; bases with no gene match: 6. The CDR3 is made up of 16 amino acids. CDR3 sequence reads: CASSLAPGQVTDTQYF. The CDR3 DNA follows: TGTGCCAGCAGCTTAGCTCCGGGACAGGTCACAGATACGCAGTATTTT.

This clone has only one observation. The genes are TRBV7-2 and TRBJ2-2; 8 nucleotides line up with TRBD1. The CDR3 totals 16 residues. After removal of 5 bases from V and 5 bases from J, the junction contained 10 bases not matched to a gene. CDR1 SGHTA and CDR2 FQGNSA come from the germline V gene. The DNA of the CDR3 is TGTGCCAGCAGCCGGATCCCAGGGGGCCAGACCGGGGAGCTGTTTTTT. It encodes CASSRIPGGQTGELFF.

The chain combines TRBV15 with TRBJ1-2; D is undetermined. The germline CDR1 and CDR2 sequences are LNHNV and YYDKDF (reference sequence). The germline V and J ends were trimmed by 0 bases and 1 base, with 3 bases remaining between them. CDR3 length: 13 amino acids. The CDR3 here is CATSRDGNYGYTF. Written as DNA, the CDR3 is TGTGCCACCAGCAGAGACGGTAACTATGGCTACACCTTC.

CDR3 loop: CASSWRTANPYEQYF. The CDR3 DNA sequence: TGTGCCAGCAGCTGGAGGACAGCAAATCCCTACGAGCAGTACTTC. The rearrangement joins TRBV5-6 to TRBJ2-7; tentative D call: TRBD1 (6 bases). The germline V gene encodes CDR1 SGHDT and CDR2 YYEEEE. The V gene lost 3 bases and the J gene lost 2 bases, with 15 bases spanning the gap. The CDR3 sequence is 15 residues long.

The chain combines TRBV9 with TRBJ1-1; D is uncertain. The CDR3 contains 15 residues. The V end lost 6 bases, the J end lost 4 bases, and 19 bases lay between the germline ends. Germline loops: CDR1 SGDLS, CDR2 YYNGEE. In DNA, the CDR3 is TGTGCCAGCACCCCAAGGGAGAATTTGGGCACTGAAGCTTTCTTT. It is translated as CASTPRENLGTEAFF.

The rearrangement links TRBV19 to TRBJ2-1, with D unclear. The CDR3 is 12 residues long. V gave up 5 bases and J gave up 2 bases, with 4 bases separating them. Germline CDR1 is LNHDA and CDR2 is SQIVND (reference sequence). This chain's CDR3 is CASSYPYNEQFF. In nucleotides, the CDR3 is TGTGCCAGTAGTTATCCCTACAATGAGCAGTTCTTC.

Of note for this clone: Likely a read error: the CDR3 ends without its conserved phenylalanine or tryptophan. The DNA is omitted, as the CDR3 cannot be located on it reliably, and the CDR3 follows TCRdb's listing. Here the CDR3 reads CASRKTGKSVL. The chain joins TRBV28 to TRBJ2-7; whether TRBD1, the table's D call, matches the DNA was not checked. The CDR3 extends over 11 residues, inclusive of both ends. Germline assignment: CDR1 MDHEN and CDR2 SYDVKM.

The rearrangement links TRBV30 to TRBJ2-3, with 7 bases identical to TRBD2. With 4 bases clipped from V and 4 bases from J, the junction kept 8 bases outside the gene matches. Germline CDR1 and CDR2: GTSNPN and SVGIG (reference sequence). The CDR3 length is 14 residues. The CDR3 loop reads CAWTRGVTADTQYF. CDR3 DNA: TGTGCCTGGACTCGGGGGGTAACGGCAGATACGCAGTATTTT.

This clone has only a few counts. The chain couples TRBV7-9 to TRBJ2-1; TRBD2 matches at 8 bases. Germline V gene data show CDR1 as SEHNR and CDR2 as FQNEAQ (reference sequence). Trimming cost V 5 bases and J 4 bases; bases outside gene matches: 7. The CDR3 loop spans 15 amino acids. The DNA of the CDR3 is TGTGCCAGCAGCCCAACTAGCGGATTGTACAATGAGCAGTTCTTC. Its protein is CASSPTSGLYNEQFF.

The V call is TRBV6-6, the J call TRBJ1-3; D perhaps matches TRBD1 (5 bases). The CDR3 loop spans 16 amino acids. Trimming removed 2 bases from V and 4 bases from J, with 15 bases in between. Looked up from germline, CDR1 is MNHNY and CDR2 is SVGAGI (reference sequence). CDR3 loop: CASSYTFAGSGNTIYF. CDR3 DNA: TGTGCCAGCAGTTACACCTTCGCAGGGTCAGGAAACACCATATATTTT.

The chain couples TRBV2 to TRBJ1-1, with TRBD1 matching 8 bases. The CDR3 spans 14 residues. The germline V gene encodes CDR1 SNHLY and CDR2 FYNNEI. Germline trimming cut 5 bases from V and 5 bases from J; bases unmatched to any gene: 7. CDR3 amino acids: CASSIRQGSTEAFF. CDR3 in DNA: TGTGCCAGCAGTATCCGACAGGGGAGTACTGAAGCTTTCTTT.

This rearrangement joins TRBV28 to TRBJ2-7, with a weak D call TRBD2 (5 bases). Germline V CDR1 and CDR2: MDHEN, SYDVKM. V was clipped by 6 bases and J by 7 bases, with 10 bases between them. The CDR3 totals 11 residues. Written as DNA, the CDR3 is TGTGCCAGCAGACTGGGCGGGGAGCAGTACTTC. Residues: CASRLGGEQYF.

CDR3 protein: CASSGSAGGGETQYF. CDR3 nucleotides: TGCGCCAGCAGCGGCTCAGCGGGGGGCGGGGAGACCCAGTACTTC. The chain recombines TRBV5-1 with TRBJ2-5; 9 bases are shared with TRBD2. The germline V gene encodes CDR1 SGHRS and CDR2 YFSETQ. The CDR3 totals 15 residues. Trimming at V came to 4 bases and at J to 5 bases, leaving 9 bases not matched to a gene.

V is TRBV6-1 and J is TRBJ2-1, with 8 nucleotides matching TRBD2. Unmatched junction bases numbered 5, after V lost 0 bases and J lost 4 bases. Germline V gives CDR1 MNHNS, CDR2 SASEGT. The CDR3 length is 16 residues. This chain's CDR3 is CASSEAEAGGYNEQFF. CDR3 in DNA: TGTGCCAGCAGTGAAGCGGAGGCGGGGGGTTACAATGAGCAGTTCTTC.

The gene calls are TRBV9 and TRBJ2-5, with D unresolved. This CDR3 comprises 13 residues. Trimming pared 0 bases from V and 4 bases from J, leaving 7 bases between. Germline CDR1 reads SGDLS; CDR2 reads YYNGEE. The DNA of the CDR3 is TGTGCCAGCAGCGTAGCTGTTGTAGAGACCCAGTACTTC. Translating it yields CASSVAVVETQYF.

V and J are TRBV19 and TRBJ1-6; 7 nucleotides align to TRBD1. Trimming at V came to 4 bases and at J to 11 bases, leaving 11 bases not matched to a gene. Per germline, CDR1 LNHDA and CDR2 SQIVND (reference sequence). The CDR3 consists of 15 residues. DNA of the CDR3: TGTGCCAGTAGTAGAAATCCCGACAGGGCAACACCCCTCCACTTT. Its protein is CASSRNPDRATPLHF.

The V gene is TRBV27, the J gene TRBJ2-7; 12 bases are a match to TRBD2. Looked up from germline, CDR1 is MNHEY and CDR2 is SMNVEV (reference sequence). V shed 6 bases and J 9 bases; nucleotides not matched to a gene: 15. The CDR3 runs to 16 residues. For the CDR3, the DNA is TGTGCCAGCAGGGTGGGTCTGACTAGCGGGAGTATAAGGCAGTACTTC. Encoded protein: CASRVGLTSGSIRQYF.

The rearrangement joins TRBV29-1 to TRBJ2-1, with 9 bases matching TRBD1. CDR1 SQVTM and CDR2 ANQGSEA come from the germline V gene. This CDR3 contains 15 residues. The ends lost 7 bases at V and 8 bases at J; junction bases unmatched: 15. CDR3 protein: CSAPVRDRVYDEQFF. CDR3 bases: TGCAGCGCCCCGGTGCGGGACAGGGTATACGATGAGCAGTTCTTC.

The table lists this clone with a count of one. V usage is TRBV7-9 and J usage is TRBJ2-5; TRBD2 matches 12 bases. Germline-derived CDR1 and CDR2 are SEHNR and FQNEAQ (reference sequence). CDR3 length: 15 amino acids. Trimming at V came to 5 bases and at J to 10 bases, leaving 11 bases not matched to a gene. CDR3 loop: CASSRRLAGEWGQYF. CDR3 nucleotide sequence: TGTGCCAGCAGCCGTCGACTAGCGGGGGAATGGGGCCAGTACTTC.

The chain has TRBV15 and TRBJ1-1; possible D gene TRBD1, 6 bases. Germline CDR1 reads LNHNV; CDR2 reads YYDKDF (reference sequence). V was pared by 3 bases and J by 3 bases, with 8 bases between. CDR3 length: 13 amino acids. The CDR3 loop reads CATSSGTHTEAFF. DNA of the CDR3: TGTGCCACCAGCAGTGGGACACACACTGAAGCTTTCTTT. The variable domain in full, completed from reference TRBV15 and TRBJ1-1, reads DAMVIQNPRYQVTQFGKPVTLSCSQTLNHNVMYWYQQKSSQAPKLLFHYYDKDFNNEADTPDNFQSRRPNTSFCFLDIRSPGLGDTAMYLCATSSGTHTEAFFGQGTRLTVV.

A remark on this clone: Other DNA variants within this sample encode the same CDR3. This rearrangement joins TRBV10-3 to TRBJ2-7; D is uncertain. Trimming removed 3 bases from V and 3 bases from J, with 9 bases in between. Per the germline V gene, CDR1 is ENHRY and CDR2 is SYGVKD. This CDR3 is built from 13 residues. In DNA, the CDR3 is TGTGCCATCAGTGACAGTAAGCGCTACGAGCAGTACTTC. Protein: CAISDSKRYEQYF.